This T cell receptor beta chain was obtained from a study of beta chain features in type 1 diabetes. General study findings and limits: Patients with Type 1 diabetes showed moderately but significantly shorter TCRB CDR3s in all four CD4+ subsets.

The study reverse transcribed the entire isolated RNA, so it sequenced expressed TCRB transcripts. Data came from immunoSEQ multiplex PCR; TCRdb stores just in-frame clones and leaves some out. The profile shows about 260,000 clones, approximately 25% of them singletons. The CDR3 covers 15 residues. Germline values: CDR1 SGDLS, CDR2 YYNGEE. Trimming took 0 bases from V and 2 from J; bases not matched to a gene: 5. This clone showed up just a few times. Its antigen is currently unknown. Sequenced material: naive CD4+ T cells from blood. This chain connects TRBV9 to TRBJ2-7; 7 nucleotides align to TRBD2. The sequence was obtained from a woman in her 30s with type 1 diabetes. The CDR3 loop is CASSVDVGGAYEQYF. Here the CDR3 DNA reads TGTGCCAGCAGCGTAGACGTTGGGGGGGCCTACGAGCAGTACTTC.